The 19 T cell receptor beta chains presented below share a single source sample, sequenced in a study of T-cell memory formation after mild COVID-19. TCRdb used MiXCR to reprocess the 5' RACE reads, holding one entry per CDR3 protein. The sample records about 400,000 distinct CDR3 sequences, roughly 15% being singletons. Sequencing input: PBMCs or a T cell subset sorted from them (not recorded which). The source of these receptors is a young man who had mild COVID-19 (a few samples of this study predate the infection). Cell type and time point are not known.

The chain couples TRBV20-1 to TRBJ2-7, with D perhaps TRBD2 (5 bases). Trimming took off 4 bases at V and 12 bases at J, with 19 bases between the two ends. The CDR3 length is 12 residues. The germline V gene encodes CDR1 DFQATT and CDR2 SNEGSKA (reference sequence). The CDR3 reads CSAKEASWSVYV. CDR3 in DNA: TGCAGTGCTAAGGAGGCGAGTTGGAGCGTGTACGTC.

The genes are TRBV4-3 and TRBJ2-1; D is possibly TRBD1 or TRBD2 (5 bases each). Germline-derived CDR1 and CDR2 are LGHNA and YSLEER. This CDR3 is built from 15 residues. Trimming took off 6 bases at V and 4 bases at J, with 16 bases between the two ends. CDR3 nucleotide sequence: TGCGCCAGCAGACCCGGGACGTCAAAGTACAATGAGCAGTTCTTC. The encoded protein is CASRPGTSKYNEQFF.

The chain carries TRBV12-3 or TRBV12-4 and TRBJ1-5; 9 bases line up with TRBD1. Trimming removed 10 bases from V and 7 bases from J; junction bases left unmatched: 8. The CDR3 has 13 residues. CDR3 DNA: TGTGCCACACGACAGGGGGTGAACCAGCCCCAGCATTTT. This gives the protein CATRQGVNQPQHF.

This clonotype was detected many times. The chain links TRBV5-1 to TRBJ2-5; D is possibly TRBD1 (5 bases). Germline-derived CDR1 and CDR2 are SGHRS and YFSETQ. The CDR3 is 15 residues long. The germline V and J ends were trimmed by 0 bases and 4 bases, with 13 bases remaining between them. The CDR3, as DNA: TGCGCCAGCAGCTTGGCCCAGGGCTCCGGAGAGACCCAGTACTTC. It specifies CASSLAQGSGETQYF.

This clonotype was detected a few times. The chain's CDR3 is CASSNRERGSSYEQYV. The CDR3 coding sequence is TGTGCCAGCAGCAACCGGGAGCGGGGGAGCTCCTACGAGCAGTACGTC. The chain carries TRBV21-1 and TRBJ2-7; the listed D gene, TRBD1, was not tested against the DNA. TRBV21-1 is tagged as a pseudogene. This CDR3 is built from 16 residues.

The V and J genes are TRBV5-4 and TRBJ1-1, with TRBD1 matching over 7 bases. Germline trimming cut 1 base from V and 8 bases from J; bases unmatched to any gene: 5. Germline lookup yields CDR1 SGHNT and CDR2 YYREEE (reference sequence). CDR3 length equals 13 residues. Written as DNA, the CDR3 is TGTGCCAGCAGCTTGTCTGGGACAGCCGAAGCTTTCTTT. Translated: CASSLSGTAEAFF. Looking up the rest from reference TRBV5-4 and TRBJ1-1 gives the full variable domain: ETGVTQSPTHLIKTRGQQVTLRCSSQSGHNTVSWYQQALGQGPQFIFQYYREEENGRGNFPPRFSGLQFPNYSSELNVNALELDDSALYLCASSLSGTAEAFFGQGTRLTVV.

The chain combines TRBV7-2 with TRBJ2-1, with 7 bases that match TRBD2. CDR3 size: 14 residues. Germline V gene data show CDR1 as SGHTA and CDR2 as FQGNSA. V was clipped by 2 bases and J by 6 bases; unmatched bases: 4. DNA of the CDR3: TGTGCCAGCAGCTTATGGGCTAGCGGCAATGAGCAGTTCTTC. Amino acid sequence: CASSLWASGNEQFF.

This clonotype was counted only a few times. The chain carries TRBV9 and TRBJ1-2, with TRBD1 matching over 8 bases. The J segment lost 7 bases and the V segment lost 1 base, leaving 6 bases of the junction unmatched. This CDR3 contains 14 residues. Germline assignment: CDR1 SGDLS and CDR2 YYNGEE. The DNA for the CDR3 is TGTGCCAGCAGCGTACGTCCGGGGACAGGTGGCTACACCTTC. This sequence encodes CASSVRPGTGGYTF.

This clonotype was recorded many times. This chain connects TRBV29-1 to TRBJ2-5, with 9 bases identical to TRBD2. Germline lookup yields CDR1 SQVTM and CDR2 ANQGSEA. The V gene end was trimmed by 4 bases and the J gene end by 5 bases; junction bases not matched to a gene: 8. This CDR3 spans 14 amino acids. The CDR3 coding sequence is TGCAGCGTTGCGTACCAAAGCGGGGGGGAGACCCAGTACTTC. Encoded protein: CSVAYQSGGETQYF. The full variable domain, in which reference TRBV29-1 and TRBJ2-5 provide the parts outside the CDR3, is SAVISQKPSRDICQRGTSLTIQCQVDSQVTMMFWYRQQPGQSLTLIATANQGSEATYESGFVIDKFPISRPNLTFSTLTVSNMSPEDSSIYLCSVAYQSGGETQYFGPGTRLLVL.

The chain has TRBV7-2 and TRBJ1-1; D may be TRBD1 (6 bases). The V gene's germline CDR1 is SGHTA and CDR2 FQGNSA. The CDR3 length is 15 residues. V lost 5 bases to trimming and J lost 5 bases, with 18 bases between them. CDR3 in DNA: TGTGCCAGCAGCACGGAGGGGGGTGTGGGGACTGAAGCTTTCTTT. Translating gives CASSTEGGVGTEAFF. The whole variable domain, filled in from reference TRBV7-2 and TRBJ1-1, reads GAGVSQSPSNKVTEKGKDVELRCDPISGHTALYWYRQSLGQGLEFLIYFQGNSAPDKSGLPSDRFSAERTGGSVSTLTIQRTQQEDSAVYLCASSTEGGVGTEAFFGQGTRLTVV.

The CDR3 DNA reads TGTGCCAGCAGCCAAGATCGCGTTTACTCCTACAATGAGCAGTTCTTC. Residues: CASSQDRVYSYNEQFF. The chain employs TRBV3-2 and TRBJ2-1. TRBV3-2 is given as a pseudogene. This CDR3 is built from 16 residues.

This clonotype has only a few counts. The CDR3 region has the DNA TGCAGTGCTAGGGGCAACGCGTTGGGGTCAGATACGCAGTATTTT. Its translation: CSARGNALGSDTQYF. The chain has TRBV20-1 and TRBJ2-3, with D hard to call. Trimming took 3 bases from V and 4 from J, leaving 17 bases between them. Looked up from germline, CDR1 is DFQATT and CDR2 is SNEGSKA (reference sequence). This CDR3 is built from 15 residues.

The chain employs TRBV4-3 and TRBJ1-1, with TRBD1 as a possible D gene (6 bases). This CDR3 has 15 residues. In germline, CDR1 is LGHNA, CDR2 YSLEER. V was cut by 1 base and J by 1 base, with 10 bases left in between. The CDR3 DNA reads as TGCGCCAGCAGCCAAGTGGGGGGCCCGAACACTGAAGCTTTCTTT. Protein: CASSQVGGPNTEAFF.

This clonotype was detected a few times. This rearrangement joins TRBV7-3 to TRBJ1-2; no clear D gene. V lost 6 bases and J 3 bases, leaving 11 bases between the germline ends. This CDR3 has 13 residues. Per the germline V gene, CDR1 is SGHTA and CDR2 is FQGTGA. CDR3 residues: CASRNGSHYGYTF. Written as DNA, the CDR3 is TGTGCCAGCAGGAACGGGTCCCACTATGGCTACACCTTC.

The CDR3 loop reads CASTNRDRGHEQYV. CDR3 coding DNA: TGTGCCAGCACAAACCGGGACAGGGGGCACGAGCAGTACGTC. V and J are TRBV27 and TRBJ2-7; 12 bases match TRBD1. Germline trimming cut 7 bases from V and 5 bases from J; bases unmatched to any gene: 6. The germline gives CDR1 MNHEY, CDR2 SMNVEV (reference sequence). This CDR3 contains 14 residues.

This chain joins TRBV2 and TRBJ1-1; no clear D. The ends were cut back, 6 bases at V and 1 base at J, with 12 bases in the middle. Germline V gene lookup returns CDR1 SNHLY and CDR2 FYNNEI. The CDR3 is made up of 14 amino acids. CDR3: CASRFDGSNTEAFF. The CDR3 DNA follows: TGTGCCAGCAGATTTGACGGGTCGAACACTGAAGCTTTCTTT.

This clonotype was counted a few times. This chain uses TRBV5-1 with TRBJ2-5; D may be TRBD1 (6 bases). V dropped 4 bases and J dropped 5 bases, with 15 bases sitting between them. There are 14 residues in the CDR3. From germline, CDR1 is SGHRS and CDR2 YFSETQ. CDR3 DNA: TGCGCCAGCAGCGGGGGACACTGGGGGGAGACCCAGTACTTC. Translating it yields CASSGGHWGETQYF. Together with reference TRBV5-1 and TRBJ2-5, the CDR3 gives the full variable domain: KAGVTQTPRYLIKTRGQQVTLSCSPISGHRSVSWYQQTPGQGLQFLFEYFSETQRNKGNFPGRFSGRQFSNSRSEMNVSTLELGDSALYLCASSGGHWGETQYFGPGTRLLVL.

The rearrangement uses TRBV7-2 and TRBJ2-5, with D possibly TRBD1 on 5 matching bases. The CDR3 loop spans 13 amino acids. The V end was cut by 5 bases, the J end by 4 bases, with 11 bases between. Per the germline V gene, CDR1 is SGHTA and CDR2 is FQGNSA. CDR3: CASSLRQRETQYF. CDR3 coding DNA: TGTGCCAGCAGCCTAAGACAGAGAGAGACCCAGTACTTC.

This clonotype showed up just a few times. This sequence joins TRBV7-2 and TRBJ2-5; D is unclear. The CDR3 extends over 14 amino acids. CDR1 SGHTA and CDR2 FQGNSA come from the germline V gene. The V end was cut by 1 base, the J end by 2 bases, with 8 bases between. CDR3 bases: TGTGCCAGCAGCTTAGAGCGTTGGCAAGAGACCCAGTACTTC. It translates to CASSLERWQETQYF.